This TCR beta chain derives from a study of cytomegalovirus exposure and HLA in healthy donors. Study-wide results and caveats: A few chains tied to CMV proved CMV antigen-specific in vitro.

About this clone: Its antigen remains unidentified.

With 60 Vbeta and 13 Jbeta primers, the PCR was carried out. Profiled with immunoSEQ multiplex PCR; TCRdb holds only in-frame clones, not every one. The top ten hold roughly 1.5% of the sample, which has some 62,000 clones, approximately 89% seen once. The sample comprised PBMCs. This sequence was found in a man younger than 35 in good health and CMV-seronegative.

For the CDR3, the DNA is TGCGCCAGCAGCCAAGGGTGGGGACAGCTCACAGATACGCAGTATTTT. It codes for CASSQGWGQLTDTQYF. The chain has TRBV4-1 and TRBJ2-3; 7 bases fit TRBD1. V trimming: 1 base; J trimming: 2 bases; junction bases outside the gene matches: 6. Germline V lookup: CDR1 MGHRA, CDR2 YSYEKL. The CDR3 is 16 residues long.